The clone carrying this T cell receptor (beta chain) was counted ten times or more. Its target is unknown. The individuals who served as donors were healthy Caucasians living in Russia, aged about 6 to 100. Per-sample yields of isolated PBMCs were at least 6 million. Alongside a J-beta primer mix, a sample-barcoded 5' primer served in a second PCR lasting about 6 to 11 cycles. In TCRdb, the 5' RACE reads were re-called with MiXCR into one record per CDR3 protein. The sample has 850,000 to 1,300,000 distinct CDR3 sequences; 45% are singletons. The data are from a study of blood T cells in healthy people across ages. Study-level findings and limits: Older age went with lower TCR beta diversity per million T cells, in a roughly linear way. Changes in expanded clonotypes were possibly confounded, as the CMV status of donors was unknown.

The CDR3 runs to 12 residues. V gave up 1 base and J gave up 4 bases, with 4 bases separating them. Germline lookup yields CDR1 SGHRS and CDR2 YFSETQ. Sample: blood. The sequence was obtained from a woman in her fifties or sixties in good health. The chain couples TRBV5-1 to TRBJ2-3; unclear D gene. As DNA, the CDR3 is TGCGCCAGCAGCTTGACAGCAGATACGCAGTATTTT. Protein: CASSLTADTQYF.